This record looks at one T cell receptor beta chain sequence and its context. The antigen remains undetermined. This entry is derived from a study of cytomegalovirus exposure and HLA in healthy donors. Overall study findings and caveats: TCR clusters originating in the first cohort tended to co-occur in the 100 to 150 validation repertoires, according to a later analysis.

Assay: immunoSEQ multiplex PCR; the TCRdb copy retains only in-frame clones and omits some. The sample lists about 160,000 clones; roughly 86% were seen once. CDR3 size: 14 residues. Germline values: CDR1 SGHRS, CDR2 YFSETQ. V lost 4 bases to trimming and J lost 4 bases; unmatched junction nucleotides: 7. This TCR was recovered from a woman aged 18-30 years in good health and CMV-seropositive. The sample comprised PBMCs. V and J are TRBV5-1 and TRBJ1-1, with 7 bases identical to TRBD1. Written as DNA, the CDR3 is TGCGCCAGCAGCCTCACGACAGGGAGCACTGAAGCTTTCTTT. Encoded protein: CASSLTTGSTEAFF.